This entry is about one T cell receptor (beta chain). There is no known antigen for this receptor. Per-base quality was not reported, and no clone a single base away is much larger than it. The data were obtained in a study of blood T cell repertoires in COVID-19 (TCRdb year 2020). Concerning the study at large: The collaborator samples originated in the United States, Italy and Spain and spanned the acute and convalescent phases of COVID-19. The dataset comprised deeply sampled blood TCRbeta repertoires from subjects exposed to, actively infected with, or recovered from COVID-19. Samples were obtained from the ongoing ImmuneRACE study (first 160 participants) and from 1,200 or so subjects provided by 6 global collaborators. The repertoires were made available in a free public database intended to serve as a resource for research on the immune response to SARS-CoV-2. HLA class I and class II types, where available, came from metadata supplied by the sample provider rather than from assay-based typing. The material from the prospective study consisted of cDNA or gDNA derived from T cells, B-cell-depleted T cells, or PBMCs. Nearly every sample came with metadata listing a de-identified subject ID, COVID-19 status, age in years and sex. The study at large found these results: The quantity of clinical and demographic metadata differed by source and by participant and was supplied without curation.

TCRbeta CDR3 regions were amplified from genomic DNA by means of the immunoSEQ Assay, a bias-controlled multiplex PCR. The published analysis was carried out like this. Within the assay, amplification of reference gene primers was used to estimate how many nucleated cells each sample contained. To quantify the absolute abundance of each unique TCRbeta CDR3 rearrangement, sequence reads were collapsed and filtered. For each sample, productive Simpson clonality was calculated as the square root of Simpson's diversity index over productive rearrangements. TCRdb took this table from immuneACCESS and kept in-frame rearrangements with V and J called. Such tables lack part of the clones; where checked against another copy, unresolved V genes explain under half of the gap, and the rest is unexplained. That table supplies the V and J calls and clone size; D and trimming were determined from the DNA. In all, the sample holds some 69,000 clones, and roughly nine tenths of those were seen once. The ten biggest clones cover about 1.3% of the sample.

Collaborating institutions collected whole blood in K2EDTA tubes following their own protocols. Collaborator samples were shipped for TCRbeta analysis as frozen whole blood, isolated PBMCs, or DNA extracted from either sample type. The CDR3 contains 12 residues, cysteine and phenylalanine counted. Just CDR3 DNA is preserved here, 36 bases in frame from base 1. CDR1 and CDR2 are read off the germline V gene (reference sequence) as LGHDT and YNNKEL. V is pruned by 3 bases and J by 8 bases, leaving 3 bases of the junction without a gene match. This receptor was taken from a man aged 60-69 years with acute or convalescent COVID-19. Sequenced material: peripheral blood. In this chain, TRBV3-1 (or the pseudogene TRBV3-2) is recombined with TRBJ1-1, with 7 bases in between that match TRBD1. The base sequence is TGTGCCAGCAGCCACGGCAGGGGGGAAGCTTTCTTT. It codes for CASSHGRGEAFF.